The clone carrying this T cell receptor (beta chain) was counted between two and nine times. Its antigen is unknown. This entry belongs to a study of relationships among human T cell subsets. Broader study findings: Th1, Th2 and regulatory subsets overlapped substantially in CDR3 sequences. Bead-based sorting did not rule out CD4+CD8+ double-positive cells.

The T cell receptor alpha and beta CDR3 regions were amplified from mRNA by semiquantitative ARM-PCR. Tagged nested gene-specific primers were used first, then communal superprimers amplified exponentially. One entry per CDR3 protein, called by TCRdb with MiXCR from the multiplex PCR reads. The sample holds about 2,200 distinct CDR3 sequences, 41% seen once. Subset-specific monoclonal antibody beads were used to isolate T cell subsets. Activated T cells were isolated as CD45RA-RO-CD69+ cells using anti-CD69 microbeads. The CDR3 runs to 14 residues. After removal of 5 bases from V and 1 base from J, the junction contained 3 bases not matched to a gene.

The rearrangement links TRBV12-3 or TRBV12-4 to TRBJ2-7, with 9 bases fitting TRBD1. The sequenced sample was activated T cells sorted from blood. Subset of the sample: CD45RA-RO-CD69+ activated T cells. This TCR was sampled from a middle-aged man in good health. In DNA form, the CDR3 reads TGTGCCAGCAGTACCGGGACAGGGTCCTACGAGCAGTACTTC. Encoded protein: CASSTGTGSYEQYF.